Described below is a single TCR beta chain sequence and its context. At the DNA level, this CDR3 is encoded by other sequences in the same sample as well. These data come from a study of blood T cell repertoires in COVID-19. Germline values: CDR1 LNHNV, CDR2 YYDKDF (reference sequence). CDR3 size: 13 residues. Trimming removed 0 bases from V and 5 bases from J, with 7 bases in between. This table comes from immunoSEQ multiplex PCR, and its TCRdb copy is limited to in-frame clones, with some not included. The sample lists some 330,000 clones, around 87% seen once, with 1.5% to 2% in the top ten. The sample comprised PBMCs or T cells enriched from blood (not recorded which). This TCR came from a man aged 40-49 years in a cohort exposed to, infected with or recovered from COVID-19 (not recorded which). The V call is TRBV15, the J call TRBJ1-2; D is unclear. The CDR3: CATSRDSLYGYTF. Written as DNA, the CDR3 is TGTGCCACCAGCAGAGATAGTCTTTATGGCTACACCTTC.